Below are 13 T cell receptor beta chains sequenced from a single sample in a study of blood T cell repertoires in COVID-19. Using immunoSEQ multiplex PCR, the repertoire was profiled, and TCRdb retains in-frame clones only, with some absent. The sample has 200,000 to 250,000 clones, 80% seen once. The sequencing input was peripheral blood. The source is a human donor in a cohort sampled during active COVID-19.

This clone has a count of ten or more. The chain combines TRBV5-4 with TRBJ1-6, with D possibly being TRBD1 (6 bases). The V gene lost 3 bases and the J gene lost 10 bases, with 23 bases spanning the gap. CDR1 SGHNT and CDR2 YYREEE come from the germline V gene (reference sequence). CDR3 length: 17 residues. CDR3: CASSSLLTGIKKSPLHF. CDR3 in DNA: TGTGCCAGCAGCTCGCTATTAACAGGGATCAAAAAATCACCCCTCCACTTT.

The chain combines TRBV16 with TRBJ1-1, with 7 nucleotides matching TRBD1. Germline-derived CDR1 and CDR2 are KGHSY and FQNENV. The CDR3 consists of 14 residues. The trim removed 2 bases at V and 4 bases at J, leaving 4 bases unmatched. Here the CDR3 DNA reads TGTGCCAGCAGCCAAATTTCAGGGGGCACTGAAGCTTTCTTT. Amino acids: CASSQISGGTEAFF.

DNA for the CDR3: TGTGCCACCGTATGGGGAACAGGACCCACCTACGAGCAGTACTTC. As protein: CATVWGTGPTYEQYF. The chain carries TRBV28 and TRBJ2-7; a possible D gene is TRBD1 (5 bases). This CDR3 is built from 15 residues. With 10 bases removed from V and 2 bases from J, the gap between germline ends came to 21 bases. Germline V CDR1 and CDR2: MDHEN, SYDVKM.

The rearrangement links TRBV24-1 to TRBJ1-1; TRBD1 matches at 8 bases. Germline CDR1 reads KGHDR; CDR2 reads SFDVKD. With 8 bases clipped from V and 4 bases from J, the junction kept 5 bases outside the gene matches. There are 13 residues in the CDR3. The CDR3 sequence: CATTLGQGTEAFF. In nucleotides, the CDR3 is TGTGCCACCACCCTAGGACAGGGCACTGAAGCTTTCTTT.

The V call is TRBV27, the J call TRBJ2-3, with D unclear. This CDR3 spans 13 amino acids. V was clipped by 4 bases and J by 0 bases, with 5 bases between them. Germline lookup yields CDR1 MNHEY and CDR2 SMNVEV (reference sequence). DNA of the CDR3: TGTGCCAGCAGTTCGACTAGCACAGATACGCAGTATTTT. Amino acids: CASSSTSTDTQYF.

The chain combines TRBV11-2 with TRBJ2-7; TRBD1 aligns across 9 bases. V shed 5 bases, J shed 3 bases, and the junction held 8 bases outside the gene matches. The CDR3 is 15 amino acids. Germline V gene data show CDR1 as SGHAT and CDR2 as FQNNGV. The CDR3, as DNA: TGTGCCAGCAGCATCACCACAGGGGGCCTCTACGAGCAGTACTTC. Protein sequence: CASSITTGGLYEQYF.

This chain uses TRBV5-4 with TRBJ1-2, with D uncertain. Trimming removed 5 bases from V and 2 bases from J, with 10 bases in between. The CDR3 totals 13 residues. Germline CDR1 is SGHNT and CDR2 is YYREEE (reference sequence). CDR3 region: CASSSPYNYGYTF. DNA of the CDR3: TGTGCCAGCAGTTCTCCCTACAACTATGGCTACACCTTC. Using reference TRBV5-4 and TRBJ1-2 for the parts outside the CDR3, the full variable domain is ETGVTQSPTHLIKTRGQQVTLRCSSQSGHNTVSWYQQALGQGPQFIFQYYREEENGRGNFPPRFSGLQFPNYSSELNVNALELDDSALYLCASSSPYNYGYTFGSGTRLTVV.

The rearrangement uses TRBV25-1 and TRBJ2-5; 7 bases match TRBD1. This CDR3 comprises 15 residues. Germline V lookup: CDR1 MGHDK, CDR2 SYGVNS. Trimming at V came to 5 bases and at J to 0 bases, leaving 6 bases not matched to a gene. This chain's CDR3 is CASSPGTEYQETQYF. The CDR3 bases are TGTGCCAGCAGTCCCGGGACAGAGTACCAAGAGACCCAGTACTTC.

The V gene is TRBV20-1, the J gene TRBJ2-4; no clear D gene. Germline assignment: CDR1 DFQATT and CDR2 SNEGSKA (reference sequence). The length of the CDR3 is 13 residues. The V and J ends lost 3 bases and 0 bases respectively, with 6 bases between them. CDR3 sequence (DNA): TGCAGTGCTAGTCCTTTAGCCAAAAACATTCAGTACTTC. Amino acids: CSASPLAKNIQYF.

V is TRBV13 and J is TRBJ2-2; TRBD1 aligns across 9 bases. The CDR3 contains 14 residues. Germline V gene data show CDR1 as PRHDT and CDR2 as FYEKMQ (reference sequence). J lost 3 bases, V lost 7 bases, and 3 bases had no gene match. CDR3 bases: TGTGCCAGCAACAGGGGGCGGCACACCGGGGAGCTGTTTTTT. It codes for CASNRGRHTGELFF.

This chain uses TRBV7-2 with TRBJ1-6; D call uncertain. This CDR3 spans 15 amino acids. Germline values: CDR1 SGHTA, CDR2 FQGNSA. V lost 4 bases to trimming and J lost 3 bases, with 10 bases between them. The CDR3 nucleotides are TGTGCCAGCAGCTCTGTACAAGTCTATAATTCACCCCTCCACTTT. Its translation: CASSSVQVYNSPLHF.

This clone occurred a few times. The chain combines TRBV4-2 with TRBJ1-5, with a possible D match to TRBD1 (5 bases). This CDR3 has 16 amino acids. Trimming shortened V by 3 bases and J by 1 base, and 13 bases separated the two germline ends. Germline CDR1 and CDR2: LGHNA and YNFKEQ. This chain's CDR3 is CASSHGTQGSNQPQHF. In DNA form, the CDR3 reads TGTGCCAGCAGCCATGGCACTCAGGGAAGCAATCAGCCCCAGCATTTT.

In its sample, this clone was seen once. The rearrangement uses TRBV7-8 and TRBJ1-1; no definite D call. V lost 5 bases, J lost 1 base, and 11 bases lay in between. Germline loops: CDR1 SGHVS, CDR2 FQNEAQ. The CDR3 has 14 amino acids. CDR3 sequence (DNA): TGTGCCAGCAGCCTTAGATTTCCGAACACTGAAGCTTTCTTT. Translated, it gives CASSLRFPNTEAFF.